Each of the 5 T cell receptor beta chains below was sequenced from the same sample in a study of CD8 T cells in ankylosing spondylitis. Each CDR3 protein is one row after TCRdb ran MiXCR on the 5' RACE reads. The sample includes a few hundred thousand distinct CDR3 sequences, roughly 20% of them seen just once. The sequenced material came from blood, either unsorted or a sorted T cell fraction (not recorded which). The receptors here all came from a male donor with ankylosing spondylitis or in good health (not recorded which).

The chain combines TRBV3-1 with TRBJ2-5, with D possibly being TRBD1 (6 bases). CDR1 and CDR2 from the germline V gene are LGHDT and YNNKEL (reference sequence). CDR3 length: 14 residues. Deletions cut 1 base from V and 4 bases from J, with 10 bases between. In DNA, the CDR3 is TGTGCCAGCAGCCAAGCATCCAGGGGAGAGACCCAGTACTTC. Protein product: CASSQASRGETQYF.

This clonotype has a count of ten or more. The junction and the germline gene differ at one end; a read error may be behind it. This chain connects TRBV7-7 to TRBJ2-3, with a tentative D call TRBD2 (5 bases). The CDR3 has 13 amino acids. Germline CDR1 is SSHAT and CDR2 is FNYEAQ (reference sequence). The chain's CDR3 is CASSLALVDTQYF. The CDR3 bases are TGTGCTAGCAGCTTAGCGTTAGTGGATACGCAGTATTTT.

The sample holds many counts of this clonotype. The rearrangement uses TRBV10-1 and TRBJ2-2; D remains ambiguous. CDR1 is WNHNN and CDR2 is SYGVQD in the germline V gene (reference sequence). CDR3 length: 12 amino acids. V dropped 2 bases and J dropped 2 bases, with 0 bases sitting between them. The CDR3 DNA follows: TGCGCCAGCAGTGAGAACACCGGGGAGCTGTTTTTT. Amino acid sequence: CASSENTGELFF.

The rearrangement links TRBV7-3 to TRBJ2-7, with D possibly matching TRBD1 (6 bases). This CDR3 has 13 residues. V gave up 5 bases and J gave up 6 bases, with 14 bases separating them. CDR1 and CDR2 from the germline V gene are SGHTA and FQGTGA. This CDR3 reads CASSLNRVPEQYV. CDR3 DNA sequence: TGTGCCAGCAGCCTCAACAGGGTTCCCGAGCAGTACGTC.

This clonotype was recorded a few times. The CDR3 spells CASSLAPAAGPETQYF. The CDR3 bases are TGCGCCAGCAGCTTGGCTCCGGCAGCGGGACCAGAGACCCAGTACTTC. The V call is TRBV5-1, the J call TRBJ2-5; 7 positions match TRBD2. Germline-derived CDR1 and CDR2 are SGHRS and YFSETQ. With V trimmed by 0 bases and J by 4 bases, 9 bases remained unmatched. CDR3 length: 16 amino acids.